This T cell receptor beta chain was profiled in a study of cytomegalovirus exposure and HLA in healthy donors. The wider study: A previous analysis identified 95 million to 140 million unique TCR beta sequences derived from 180 million or so T cells. Broader study findings: Through in vitro validation, a few CMV-associated chains were shown to be specific for CMV antigens. While the bulk of TCR sequences proved rare, some public TCRs turned up in many donors.

In the PCR, 60 Vbeta and 13 Jbeta primers were used. TCRdb's table, derived via immunoSEQ multiplex PCR, lists solely in-frame clones and lacks some. The sample consists of 110,000 or so clones, less than 80% of them appearing once. CDR3 length equals 15 residues. V gave up 5 bases and J gave up 6 bases; unmatched junction bases: 7. Germline values: CDR1 SGHAT, CDR2 FQNNGV. The table lists this clone with a few counts. Its antigen remains unidentified. The sequencing sample was made of PBMCs. The source of this sequence is a woman in her forties in good health and CMV-seropositive. The rearrangement uses TRBV11-2 and TRBJ2-1; TRBD2 matches 10 bases. In nucleotides, the CDR3 is TGTGCCAGCAGCAACAGCGGGGGGGTCCTCAATGAGCAGTTCTTC. The encoded protein is CASSNSGGVLNEQFF.